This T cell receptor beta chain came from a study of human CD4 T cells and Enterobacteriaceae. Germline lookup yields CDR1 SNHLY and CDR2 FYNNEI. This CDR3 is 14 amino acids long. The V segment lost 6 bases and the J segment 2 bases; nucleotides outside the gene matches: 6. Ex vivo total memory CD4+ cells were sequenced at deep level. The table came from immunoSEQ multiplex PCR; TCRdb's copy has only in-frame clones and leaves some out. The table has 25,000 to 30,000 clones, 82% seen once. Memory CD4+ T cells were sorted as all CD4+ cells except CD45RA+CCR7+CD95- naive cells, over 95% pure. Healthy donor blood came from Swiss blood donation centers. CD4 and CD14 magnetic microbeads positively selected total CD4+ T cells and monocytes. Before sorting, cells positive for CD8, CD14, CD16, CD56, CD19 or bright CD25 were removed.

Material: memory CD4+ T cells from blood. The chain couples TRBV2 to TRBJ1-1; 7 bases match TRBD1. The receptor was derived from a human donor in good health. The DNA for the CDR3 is TGTGCCAGCAGCCGTGACAGGGTAAACACTGAAGCTTTCTTT. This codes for CASSRDRVNTEAFF.